The 10 T cell receptor beta chains in this list originate from one sample, sequenced in a study of shared clonotypes between healthy human individuals. Libraries were prepared by immunoSEQ multiplex PCR; TCRdb keeps only in-frame clonotypes and omits some of them. Here the sample spans about 1 million clones, under 80% being singletons. The sample comprised memory CD4+ T cells sorted from blood. Subset of the sample: CD45RA-negative fraction. These receptor sequences come from a man younger than 35 in good health.

This sequence joins TRBV30 and TRBJ2-5; TRBD2 agrees at 8 bases. V gave up 3 bases and J gave up 2 bases; unmatched junction bases: 8. The CDR3 sequence is 15 residues long. Germline-derived CDR1 and CDR2 are GTSNPN and SVGIG (reference sequence). CDR3 sequence: CAWRAAGGRQETQYF. CDR3 DNA sequence: TGTGCCTGGAGGGCGGCGGGAGGTCGTCAAGAGACCCAGTACTTC.

The chain uses TRBV19 and TRBJ1-1; no definite D call. Trimming pared 7 bases from V and 0 bases from J, leaving 9 bases between. The germline V gene encodes CDR1 LNHDA and CDR2 SQIVND (reference sequence). The CDR3 runs 13 residues. The CDR3 sequence: CASKGQLNTEAFF. The CDR3 DNA is TGTGCCAGTAAAGGGCAGTTGAACACTGAAGCTTTCTTT.

This chain uses TRBV6-1 with TRBJ1-6, with D perhaps TRBD1 (6 bases). Germline V gives CDR1 MNHNS, CDR2 SASEGT. This CDR3 spans 15 amino acids. The V end lost 1 base, the J end lost 7 bases, and 11 bases lay between the germline ends. As DNA, the CDR3 is TGTGCCAGCAGTGAAGGAAAAGGGGGAAATTCACCCCTCCACTTT. Translation: CASSEGKGGNSPLHF.

The chain has TRBV19 and TRBJ2-2; tentative D call: TRBD2 (6 bases). The CDR3 sequence is 15 residues long. The germline V gene has CDR1 LNHDA and CDR2 SQIVND (reference sequence). Trimming stripped 5 bases from V and 4 bases from J, with 14 bases between. CDR3 region: CASSEPSESTGELFF. The CDR3 region has the DNA TGTGCCAGTAGTGAGCCTAGCGAGAGCACCGGGGAGCTGTTTTTT.

This rearrangement joins TRBV5-1 to TRBJ2-1; D might be TRBD2 (6 bases). Trimming shortened V by 0 bases and J by 9 bases, and 19 bases separated the two germline ends. This CDR3 has 16 residues. CDR1 and CDR2 from the germline V gene are SGHRS and YFSETQ. The CDR3 coding sequence is TGCGCCAGCAGCTTGGCAGGGACGGAAAACGGGGGTGAGCAGTTCTTC. Translated, it gives CASSLAGTENGGEQFF.

This rearrangement joins TRBV30 to TRBJ1-5; tentative D call: TRBD1 (5 bases). The germline gives CDR1 GTSNPN, CDR2 SVGIG (reference sequence). The CDR3 is 14 amino acids. V was cut by 3 bases and J by 0 bases, with 9 bases left in between. CDR3 nucleotides: TGTGCCTGGAGCGACGGGACTAGCAATCAGCCCCAGCATTTT. As protein: CAWSDGTSNQPQHF.

J is TRBJ1-2 and V is TRBV6-5; 7 positions agree with TRBD1. CDR1 is MNHEY and CDR2 is SVGAGI in the germline V gene. The length of the CDR3 is 13 residues. Losses at the gene ends were 6 bases for V and 1 base for J; bases not matched to a gene: 2. CDR3 in DNA: TGTGCCAGCAGGCAGGGGGGTAACTATGGCTACACCTTC. It specifies CASRQGGNYGYTF.

V gene TRBV5-1 combines with J gene TRBJ2-3; TRBD2 matches 13 bases. In germline, CDR1 is SGHRS, CDR2 YFSETQ. CDR3 length: 19 residues. J was trimmed by 5 bases and V by 4 bases; bases with no gene match: 16. Written as DNA, the CDR3 is TGCGCCAGCAGCGTAGACAGGGGAACTAGCGGGAGGGCCATAGATACGCAGTATTTT. Residues: CASSVDRGTSGRAIDTQYF. Looking up the rest from reference TRBV5-1 and TRBJ2-3 gives the full variable domain: KAGVTQTPRYLIKTRGQQVTLSCSPISGHRSVSWYQQTPGQGLQFLFEYFSETQRNKGNFPGRFSGRQFSNSRSEMNVSTLELGDSALYLCASSVDRGTSGRAIDTQYFGPGTRLTVL.

The chain links TRBV6-6 to TRBJ1-4; the match to TRBD1 covers 8 bases. Germline-derived CDR1 and CDR2 are MNHNY and SVGAGI (reference sequence). J lost 6 bases, V lost 4 bases, and 7 bases had no gene match. The CDR3 has 15 amino acids. This CDR3 is CASSFIQGEDEKLFF. The CDR3 nucleotides are TGTGCCAGCAGTTTTATACAGGGGGAGGATGAAAAACTGTTTTTT.

This sequence joins TRBV25-1 and TRBJ2-3, with D hard to call. This CDR3 is 14 amino acids long. The germline V gene encodes CDR1 MGHDK and CDR2 SYGVNS. V lost 5 bases and J lost 2, with 11 bases in between. In DNA form, the CDR3 reads TGTGCCAGCAGTAGAGAGCTAGTCACAGATACGCAGTATTTT. This sequence encodes CASSRELVTDTQYF.